This is a list of T cell receptor beta chains from one sample in a study of T cell responses to AZD1222 COVID-19 vaccine. Sequenced by immunoSEQ multiplex PCR; TCRdb stores in-frame clones only, minus some. The sample comprises around 130,000 clones, roughly nine tenths of which are singletons, and roughly 5.4% rests with the top ten. This specimen was peripheral blood, taken on day 0 of AZD1222 vaccination. These receptors all stem from an adult in good health. Both conserved end residues are part of each CDR3. D genes are given only for firm matches. Clone size appears in some rows only: once, few, many, or a class for an expanded clone.

d_gene: NA
j_gene: TRBJ1-2
abundance: NA
v_gene: TRBV3-1/TRBV3-2
CDR3nt: TGTGCCAGCAGCCAAGAGGGTAGAGGCTACACCTTC
CDR3aa: CASSQEGRGYTF

d_gene: TRBD2
j_gene: TRBJ2-7
abundance: NA
v_gene: TRBV28
CDR3nt: TGTGCCAGCAGTCCTAGGACTAGCGGGAGTGGTGAGCAGTACTTC
CDR3aa: CASSPRTSGSGEQYF

d_gene: NA
j_gene: TRBJ1-2
abundance: NA
v_gene: TRBV3-1/TRBV3-2
CDR3nt: TGTGCCAGCAGAACGGTTAACTATGGCTACACCTTC
CDR3aa: CASRTVNYGYTF

d_gene: NA
j_gene: TRBJ2-3
abundance: NA
v_gene: TRBV25-1
CDR3nt: TGTGCCAGCAGTGATGATGCTAGCACAGATACGCAGTATTTT
CDR3aa: CASSDDASTDTQYF

d_gene: TRBD1
j_gene: TRBJ1-2
abundance: NA
v_gene: TRBV7-8
CDR3nt: TGTGCCAGCAGCTTAGTTACATATGGGACAGGGGACTATGGCTACACCTTC
CDR3aa: CASSLVTYGTGDYGYTF

d_gene: TRBD1
j_gene: TRBJ1-1
abundance: NA
v_gene: TRBV27
CDR3nt: TGTGCCAGCAGTCCGGACAGGGTTACTGAAGCTTTCTTT
CDR3aa: CASSPDRVTEAFF

d_gene: NA
j_gene: TRBJ1-5
abundance: NA
v_gene: TRBV30
CDR3nt: TGTGCCTGGAGTGCCGCAGGCAATCAGCCCCAGCATTTT
CDR3aa: CAWSAAGNQPQHF

d_gene: TRBD1
j_gene: TRBJ2-5
abundance: NA
v_gene: TRBV27
CDR3nt: TGTGCCAGCAGTCCTTTGGACAGGCAAGAGACCCAGTACTTC
CDR3aa: CASSPLDRQETQYF

d_gene: NA
j_gene: TRBJ1-6
abundance: NA
v_gene: TRBV5-1
CDR3nt: TGCGCCAGCAGCGTTGGGGGTTTAGGGTATAATTCACCCCTCCACTTT
CDR3aa: CASSVGGLGYNSPLHF

d_gene: NA
j_gene: TRBJ1-1
abundance: NA
v_gene: TRBV28
CDR3nt: TGTGCCAGCAGTTCCCGGACCCGCCCTGGAGCTTTCTTT
CDR3aa: CASSSRTRPGAFF

d_gene: TRBD1
j_gene: TRBJ1-1
abundance: NA
v_gene: TRBV19
CDR3nt: TGTGCCAGTAATTGGGGCCCAGGGGGGGCCAACCTCATGAACACTGAAGCTTTCTTT
CDR3aa: CASNWGPGGANLMNTEAFF

d_gene: NA
j_gene: TRBJ2-3
abundance: once
v_gene: TRBV6-2/TRBV6-3
CDR3nt: TGTGCCAGCAGTTACCGCCAGGGAAGGACAGATACGCAGTATTTT
CDR3aa: CASSYRQGRTDTQYF

d_gene: NA
j_gene: TRBJ2-7
abundance: NA
v_gene: TRBV28
CDR3nt: TGTGCCAGCAGTTTACCAGGGAGGAACGAGCAGTACTTC
CDR3aa: CASSLPGRNEQYF

d_gene: TRBD2
j_gene: TRBJ2-1
abundance: NA
v_gene: TRBV14
CDR3nt: TGTGCCAGCAGCCAAGATGTTACTAGCGGGAGCGGCGGCAATGAGCAGTTCTTC
CDR3aa: CASSQDVTSGSGGNEQFF

d_gene: NA
j_gene: TRBJ1-1
abundance: NA
v_gene: TRBV2
CDR3nt: TGTGCCAGCAGCCGGCAGGGGCCCATGAACACTGAAGCTTTCTTT
CDR3aa: CASSRQGPMNTEAFF

d_gene: TRBD1
j_gene: TRBJ2-1
abundance: NA
v_gene: TRBV24-1
CDR3nt: TGTGCCACCAGTGACCGGGGACAGGGGAATGAGCAGTTCTTC
CDR3aa: CATSDRGQGNEQFF

d_gene: NA
j_gene: TRBJ2-4
abundance: NA
v_gene: TRBV19
CDR3nt: TGTGCCAGTAGTCCCTGGGGGGGGCGGGACATTCAGTACTTC
CDR3aa: CASSPWGGRDIQYF

d_gene: NA
j_gene: TRBJ1-2
abundance: NA
v_gene: TRBV5-1
CDR3nt: TGCGCCAGCAGCCAAGATTATGGCTACACCTTC
CDR3aa: CASSQDYGYTF

d_gene: NA
j_gene: TRBJ1-6
abundance: once
v_gene: TRBV5-5
CDR3nt: TGTGCCAGCAGCCCGCTACAGAATTATAATTCACCCCTCCACTTT
CDR3aa: CASSPLQNYNSPLHF

d_gene: TRBD1
j_gene: TRBJ1-2
abundance: NA
v_gene: TRBV9
CDR3nt: TGTGCCAGCAGCCCCGGACAGGAGAACTATGGCTACACCTTC
CDR3aa: CASSPGQENYGYTF

d_gene: NA
j_gene: TRBJ2-1
abundance: NA
v_gene: TRBV2
CDR3nt: TGTGCCAGCAGGCGCGAGGGGGTTGGTGAGCAGTTCTTC
CDR3aa: CASRREGVGEQFF

d_gene: TRBD1
j_gene: TRBJ2-3
abundance: NA
v_gene: TRBV5-5
CDR3nt: TGTGCCAGCAGCTTACCCGGGACAGGGGGCACAGATACGCAGTATTTT
CDR3aa: CASSLPGTGGTDTQYF

d_gene: NA
j_gene: TRBJ2-2
abundance: NA
v_gene: TRBV7-9
CDR3nt: TGTGCCAGCACCGTCACCGGGGAGCTGTTTTTT
CDR3aa: CASTVTGELFF

d_gene: NA
j_gene: TRBJ1-2
abundance: NA
v_gene: TRBV2
CDR3nt: TGTGCCAGCCCCCCGGTGGGGGAGCAGGATGGCTACACCTTC
CDR3aa: CASPPVGEQDGYTF

d_gene: TRBD1
j_gene: TRBJ1-1
abundance: NA
v_gene: TRBV12-3/TRBV12-4
CDR3nt: TGTGCCAGCATTCCCCGGGACAGTGAAGCTTTCTTT
CDR3aa: CASIPRDSEAFF

d_gene: TRBD2
j_gene: TRBJ2-5
abundance: NA
v_gene: TRBV7-8
CDR3nt: TGTGCCAGCAGCCCGGGACTAGCGGTACAAGAGACCCAGTACTTC
CDR3aa: CASSPGLAVQETQYF

d_gene: NA
j_gene: TRBJ1-4
abundance: NA
v_gene: TRBV4-2
CDR3nt: TGTGCCAGCAGCCAAACTCGCGGGGTTCGGGAAAAACTGTTTTTT
CDR3aa: CASSQTRGVREKLFF

d_gene: NA
j_gene: TRBJ2-7
abundance: NA
v_gene: TRBV12-3/TRBV12-4
CDR3nt: TGTGCCAGCAGTTTTGGGACATCCTACGAGCAGTACTTC
CDR3aa: CASSFGTSYEQYF

d_gene: NA
j_gene: TRBJ2-2
abundance: once
v_gene: TRBV9
CDR3nt: TGTGCCAGCAGCAACACCGGGGAGCTGTTTTTT
CDR3aa: CASSNTGELFF